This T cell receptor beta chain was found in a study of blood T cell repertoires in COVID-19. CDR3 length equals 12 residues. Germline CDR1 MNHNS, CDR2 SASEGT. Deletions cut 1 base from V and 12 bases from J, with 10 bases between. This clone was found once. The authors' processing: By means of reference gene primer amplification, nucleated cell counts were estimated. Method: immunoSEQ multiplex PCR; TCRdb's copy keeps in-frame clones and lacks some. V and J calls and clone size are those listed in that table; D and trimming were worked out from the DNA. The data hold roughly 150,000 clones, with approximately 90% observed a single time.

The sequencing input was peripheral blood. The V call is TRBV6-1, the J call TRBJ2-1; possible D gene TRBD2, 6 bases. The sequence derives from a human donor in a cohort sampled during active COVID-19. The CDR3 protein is CASSEVATRQFF. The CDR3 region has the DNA TGTGCCAGCAGTGAAGTGGCGACTAGGCAGTTCTTC.